A single sample is the source of the 6 T cell receptor beta chains below, sequenced in a study of blood T cells in healthy people across ages. A second PCR of about 7 to 11 cycles used a sample-barcoded 5' primer and a J-beta primer mix. A single record per CDR3 protein comes from TCRdb applying MiXCR to the 5' RACE reads. The top ten clones hold approximately 4% of a sample with 1.4 million or so distinct CDR3 sequences, 40% to 45% of them seen once. The material sequenced was blood. All receptors derive from a woman younger than 30 in good health.

V is TRBV7-2 and J is TRBJ2-3; D is unclear. V lost 2 bases and J lost 4, with 10 bases in between. This CDR3 contains 14 residues. CDR1 is SGHTA, CDR2 FQGNSA, per germline. CDR3 nucleotide sequence: TGTGCCAGCAGCTTAAGTTGGCTGGCAGATACGCAGTATTTT. It specifies CASSLSWLADTQYF.

The chain employs TRBV6-6 and TRBJ1-2; TRBD1 aligns across 7 bases. This CDR3 has 15 residues. Germline CDR1 is MNHNY and CDR2 is SVGAGI (reference sequence). V lost 0 bases to trimming and J lost 3 bases; unmatched junction nucleotides: 4. This chain's CDR3 is CASSYSAGGHYGYTF. CDR3 in DNA: TGTGCCAGCAGTTACTCGGCAGGGGGGCACTATGGCTACACCTTC.

The V gene is TRBV7-9, the J gene TRBJ2-7, with a weak D call TRBD2 (6 bases). There are 15 residues in the CDR3. Germline V gene sequence: CDR1 SEHNR, CDR2 FQNEAQ (reference sequence). The ends were cut back, 0 bases at V and 11 bases at J, with 20 bases in the middle. This CDR3 is CASSLAIRPTGEEYF. The CDR3 DNA reads as TGTGCCAGCAGCTTAGCTATTCGGCCGACGGGGGAAGAGTACTTC.

As to this clonotype: Mismatch with germline at one junction end may stem from a read error. This sequence joins TRBV9 and TRBJ1-2; D not resolved. CDR1 is SGDLS, CDR2 YYNGEE, per germline. The CDR3 is made up of 14 amino acids. The CDR3 nucleotides are TGTGCCAGCAGCCCCCCAGGTCCTAATTATGGCTACACCTTC. Translating it yields CASSPPGPNYGYTF.

The table lists this clonotype with a count of one. A junction boundary mismatches the germline segment, possibly from a read error. V and J are TRBV2 and TRBJ1-5; 9 bases align to TRBD1. The CDR3 has 16 residues. From germline, CDR1 is SNHLY and CDR2 FYNNEI. The CDR3 loop is CAGSPQQGANGQPQHF. The DNA for the CDR3 is TGTGCCGGCAGTCCCCAACAGGGGGCAAACGGTCAGCCCCAGCATTTT.

In regard to this clonotype: This could be a read error, since a much larger clone is one nucleotide away. The chain carries TRBV20-1 and TRBJ2-1, with D unclear. The better agreement between TRBJ2-7 and the DNA end casts doubt on the J call. Germline CDR1 reads DFQATT; CDR2 reads SNEGSKA (reference sequence). The CDR3 has 14 amino acids. CDR3: CSARGHLSYNEQYF. The CDR3 nucleotides read TGCAGTGCTAGAGGTCACCTCTCCTACAATGAGCAGTACTTC.